This TCR beta chain was identified in a study of blood T cell repertoires in COVID-19. This clone was counted a single time. Libraries were prepared by immunoSEQ multiplex PCR; TCRdb keeps only in-frame clonotypes and omits some of them. The table records some 150,000 clones, approximately 80% of them present only once. The germline V and J ends were trimmed by 1 base and 4 bases, with 10 bases remaining between them. CDR3 length: 14 amino acids. Per the germline V gene, CDR1 is SGDLS and CDR2 is YYNGEE. The sample comprised peripheral blood. The receptor's source is a man aged 55 to 70 with active or convalescent COVID-19. The chain joins TRBV9 to TRBJ2-3; D remains unclear. The CDR3 DNA is TGTGCCAGCAGCGTATTGGGCCACTCAGATACGCAGTATTTT. It encodes CASSVLGHSDTQYF.